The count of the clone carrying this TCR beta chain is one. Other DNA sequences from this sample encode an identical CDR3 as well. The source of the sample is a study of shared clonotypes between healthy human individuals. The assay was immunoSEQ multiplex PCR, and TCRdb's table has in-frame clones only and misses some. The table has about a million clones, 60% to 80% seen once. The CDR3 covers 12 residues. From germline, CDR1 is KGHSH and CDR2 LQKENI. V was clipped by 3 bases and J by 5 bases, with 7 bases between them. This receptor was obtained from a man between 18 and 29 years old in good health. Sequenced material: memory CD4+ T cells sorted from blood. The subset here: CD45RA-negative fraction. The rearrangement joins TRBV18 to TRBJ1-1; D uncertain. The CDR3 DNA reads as TGTGCCAGCTCACCGCTGGGAACTGAAGCTTTCTTT. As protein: CASSPLGTEAFF.